These 10 T cell receptor beta chains came from one sample sequenced in a study of blood T cell repertoires in COVID-19. TCRdb's table, derived via immunoSEQ multiplex PCR, lists solely in-frame clones and lacks some. The sample yields about 520,000 clones, approximately 83% seen once. Sequencing used peripheral blood. These TCRs come from a human donor in a cohort sampled during active COVID-19.

V is TRBV5-4 and J is TRBJ2-5; 11 bases are shared with TRBD2. The CDR3 is made up of 17 amino acids. V shed 0 bases, J shed 3 bases, and the junction held 7 bases outside the gene matches. Germline values: CDR1 SGHNT, CDR2 YYREEE (reference sequence). The DNA for the CDR3 is TGTGCCAGCAGCTTGGCCACCACTAGCGGGAGTAAAGAGACCCAGTACTTC. Its translation is CASSLATTSGSKETQYF.

The V and J genes are TRBV10-3 and TRBJ1-1; D is uncertain. Trimming cost V 7 bases and J 0 bases, with 12 bases left between them. This CDR3 is 14 amino acids long. CDR1 is ENHRY, CDR2 SYGVKD, per germline. The CDR3 protein is CAITREGMNTEAFF. The CDR3 nucleotides read TGTGCCATCACTCGGGAGGGAATGAACACTGAAGCTTTCTTT.

The rearrangement uses TRBV19 and TRBJ2-1; 11 bases map to TRBD2. After removal of 4 bases from V and 2 bases from J, the junction contained 10 bases not matched to a gene. Germline V CDR1 and CDR2: LNHDA, SQIVND (reference sequence). The CDR3 length is 18 residues. The CDR3 DNA reads as TGTGCCAGTAGTAGGACTAGCGGGTCCTCCTCAGCCTACAATGAGCAGTTCTTC. Its translation: CASSRTSGSSSAYNEQFF.

The V and J genes are TRBV25-1 and TRBJ1-2, with 12 bases identical to TRBD1. The CDR3 has 17 amino acids. Trimming at V came to 6 bases and at J to 5 bases, leaving 13 bases not matched to a gene. Germline V gene data show CDR1 as MGHDK and CDR2 as SYGVNS. The CDR3 region has the DNA TGTGCCAGCAGAGAAACGCCCGGGACAGGGGGCGATTATGGCTACACCTTC. Protein product: CASRETPGTGGDYGYTF.

This chain uses TRBV5-4 with TRBJ1-2; TRBD1 matches at 11 bases. This CDR3 contains 15 residues. Looked up from germline, CDR1 is SGHNT and CDR2 is YYREEE (reference sequence). Unmatched junction bases numbered 6, after V lost 4 bases and J lost 4 bases. The CDR3 DNA is TGTGCCAGCAGCCTGGGGGACAGGGGGATCTATGGCTACACCTTC. It encodes CASSLGDRGIYGYTF. The variable domain in full, completed from reference TRBV5-4 and TRBJ1-2, reads ETGVTQSPTHLIKTRGQQVTLRCSSQSGHNTVSWYQQALGQGPQFIFQYYREEENGRGNFPPRFSGLQFPNYSSELNVNALELDDSALYLCASSLGDRGIYGYTFGSGTRLTVV.

The chain is built from TRBV28 and TRBJ1-1; D is unclear. The CDR3 has 15 residues. Trimming pared 6 bases from V and 1 base from J, leaving 15 bases between. Germline loops: CDR1 MDHEN, CDR2 SYDVKM. The CDR3 region is CASRTPWGENTEAFF. In DNA, the CDR3 is TGTGCCAGCAGGACTCCCTGGGGAGAGAACACTGAAGCTTTCTTT.

This chain connects TRBV6-2 or TRBV6-3 to TRBJ1-1, with 9 bases fitting TRBD1. The V segment lost 4 bases and the J segment 3 bases; nucleotides outside the gene matches: 6. The CDR3 is 15 amino acids. CDR1 is MNHEY, CDR2 SVGEGT, per germline. CDR3 loop: CASSFQDRGYTEAFF. The CDR3 nucleotides are TGTGCCAGCAGTTTCCAGGACAGGGGTTACACTGAAGCTTTCTTT.

The chain combines TRBV30 with TRBJ2-1, with 9 positions matching TRBD2. The ends lost 3 bases at V and 6 bases at J; junction bases unmatched: 12. Germline CDR1 GTSNPN, CDR2 SVGIG (reference sequence). CDR3 length: 16 amino acids. The CDR3 coding sequence is TGTGCCTGGAGCAGGGCGGGAGCGGGAGGTCTCAATGAGCAGTTCTTC. Protein sequence: CAWSRAGAGGLNEQFF.

This clone occurred once. The rearrangement uses TRBV4-1 and TRBJ2-3; 12 bases align to TRBD2. This CDR3 region has 17 residues. CDR1 and CDR2 (germline): MGHRA, YSYEKL. The trim removed 6 bases at V and 2 bases at J, leaving 9 bases unmatched. The chain's CDR3 is CASRTPSGRGPTDTQYF. CDR3 nucleotide sequence: TGCGCCAGCAGAACCCCTAGCGGGAGGGGCCCCACAGATACGCAGTATTTT.

CDR3 protein: CASRTGALSYEQYF. The CDR3 nucleotides are TGTGCCAGCAGGACGGGAGCCCTCTCCTACGAGCAGTACTTC. The chain carries TRBV11-2 and TRBJ2-7; weak D call: TRBD2 (6 bases). Germline-derived CDR1 and CDR2 are SGHAT and FQNNGV. The CDR3 runs 14 residues. The V end lost 6 bases, the J end lost 0 bases, and 12 bases lay between the germline ends.